Following are 17 T cell receptor beta chains from one sample sequenced in a study of T cell clonality in common variable immunodeficiency. Study-level findings and limits: Reportedly, TCR beta sequences from common variable immunodeficiency showed fewer deletions and N-nucleotide insertions.

Their specific antigens are unknown. TCRdb's table, derived via immunoSEQ multiplex PCR, lists solely in-frame clones and lacks some. The sample shows around 40,000 clones, none of them appearing just once. The specimen was peripheral blood mononuclear cells. These receptors were obtained from a human donor with common variable immunodeficiency.

In its sample, this clone was seen many times. Partial CDR3 DNA: TGCAGTGCTAGAGTGGGGACTAGCGGGGGGGCGACCAAAAACATT. It encodes CSARVGTSGGATKNI. In full, the CDR3 reads CSARVGTSGGATKNIQYF. The chain recombines TRBV20-1 with TRBJ2-4, with 16 bases fitting TRBD2. Coverage ceases 3 residues before the CDR3 finishes, and the germline J gene fills in the end. Germline V gives CDR1 DFQATT, CDR2 SNEGSKA (reference sequence). V dropped 1 base and J dropped 2; count of bases not matched to a gene: 5. The CDR3 contains 18 residues.

This clone came up a few times. Coverage ceases 3 residues before the CDR3 finishes, and the germline J gene fills in the end. This chain joins TRBV19 and TRBJ2-5; TRBD1 agrees at 9 bases. The CDR3 totals 14 residues. The J segment lost 0 bases and the V segment lost 5 bases, leaving 1 base of the junction unmatched. Germline assignment: CDR1 LNHDA and CDR2 SQIVND (reference sequence). Incomplete CDR3 DNA: TGTGCCAGTAGTGACAGGGGGTACCAAGAGACC. Its protein is CASSDRGYQET. The CDR3, in full, reads CASSDRGYQETQYF. Based on the CDR3 plus reference TRBV19 and TRBJ2-5, the full variable domain is DGGITQSPKYLFRKEGQNVTLSCEQNLNHDAMYWYRQDPGQGLRLIYYSQIVNDFQKGDIAEGYSVSREKKESFPLTVTSAQKNPTAFYLCASSDRGYQETQYFGPGTRLLVL.

This clone came up many times. The read gets to within 3 residues of the CDR3 end, and the germline J gene fills in the rest. The gene calls are TRBV19 and TRBJ2-2; 8 positions agree with TRBD2. The CDR3 extends over 16 amino acids. Germline loops: CDR1 LNHDA, CDR2 SQIVND (reference sequence). With 6 bases clipped from V and 3 bases from J, the junction kept 9 bases outside the gene matches. The sequenced part of the CDR3 DNA is TGTGCCAGTAGACCCTTAGCGGGGAGGTACACCGGGGAG. Protein product: CASRPLAGRYTGE. The whole CDR3 reads CASRPLAGRYTGELFF. The whole variable domain, remainder taken from reference TRBV19 and TRBJ2-2, is DGGITQSPKYLFRKEGQNVTLSCEQNLNHDAMYWYRQDPGQGLRLIYYSQIVNDFQKGDIAEGYSVSREKKESFPLTVTSAQKNPTAFYLCASRPLAGRYTGELFFGEGSRLTVL.

This clone occurred many times. CDR3 in amino acids: CASSQTRSTDTQYF. The part of the CDR3 DNA that was read is TGTGCCAGCAGTCAGACCAGGAGCACAGATACG. The chain couples TRBV2 to TRBJ2-3; D uncertain. Sequencing ends 3 residues short of the CDR3 end; the germline J gene provides the rest. This CDR3 comprises 14 residues. CDR1 and CDR2 from the germline V gene are SNHLY and FYNNEI. The V end lost 5 bases, the J end lost 0 bases, and 9 bases lay between the germline ends.

This clone was counted at least ten times. The observed sequence ends 3 residues before the CDR3 terminus, with the missing tail filled in from the germline J gene. The chain is built from TRBV6-2 or TRBV6-3 and TRBJ2-1; 9 nucleotides match TRBD1. The V segment lost 5 bases and the J segment 7 bases; nucleotides outside the gene matches: 6. Germline V gives CDR1 MNHEY, CDR2 SVGEGT. The CDR3 covers 14 residues. CDR3 bases read: TGTGCCAGCAGTCCTAGACAGGGGGGGAATGAG. As protein: CASSPRQGGNE. The full CDR3 protein is CASSPRQGGNEQFF.

This clone has a count of ten or more. The CDR3 DNA, read in part, is TGTGCCAGCTCACCTCTGGGTCAGGGGGCAACAGATACG. Translated: CASSPLGQGATDT. From start to end, the CDR3 is CASSPLGQGATDTQYF. The genes are TRBV18 and TRBJ2-3; TRBD1 aligns across 8 bases. Read coverage stops 3 residues before the CDR3 terminus; the germline J gene supplies the remainder. The J segment lost 3 bases and the V segment lost 3 bases, leaving 8 bases of the junction unmatched. Looked up from germline, CDR1 is KGHSH and CDR2 is LQKENI. This CDR3 comprises 16 residues.

By share, this clone counts as medium-sized. The CDR3 is cut off 3 residues early in the read; its end comes from the germline J gene. The rearrangement joins TRBV9 to TRBJ2-2; 9 bases line up with TRBD2. The CDR3 contains 16 residues. Trimming at V came to 0 bases and at J to 6 bases, leaving 6 bases not matched to a gene. CDR1 is SGDLS, CDR2 YYNGEE, per germline. CDR3 sequence reads: CASSVVASGEAGELFF. CDR3 bases read: TGTGCCAGCAGCGTAGTTGCTAGCGGGGAGGCCGGGGAG.

This clone was observed many times. The sequenced fragment ends 3 residues before the CDR3 boundary, so the rest is inferred from the germline J gene. This chain connects TRBV30 to TRBJ1-6, with D hard to call. Germline V gene data show CDR1 as GTSNPN and CDR2 as SVGIG (reference sequence). The CDR3 length is 12 residues. V was pared by 1 base and J by 9 bases, with 7 bases between. The CDR3 here is CAWSAPSSPLHF. The CDR3 DNA, read in part, is TGTGCCTGGAGTGCCCCATCTTCACCC.

Details on this clone: Read sequence stops 3 residues before the CDR3 end, and the germline J gene provides the missing end. The chain joins TRBV30 to TRBJ2-7; TRBD1 agrees at 8 bases. Per germline, CDR1 GTSNPN and CDR2 SVGIG (reference sequence). With 2 bases clipped from V and 4 bases from J, the junction kept 4 bases outside the gene matches. CDR3 length: 13 amino acids. This CDR3 is CAWSSGGGYEQYF. The part of the CDR3 DNA that was read is TGTGCCTGGAGTTCAGGGGGCGGGTACGAG.

There are many counts of this clone. CDR3 DNA (partial): TGTGCTAGTGGTTTGGTACAACAGGGGGCTAACTATGGC. Its protein is CASGLVQQGANYG. The whole CDR3 sequence reads CASGLVQQGANYGYTF. The chain carries TRBV12-5 and TRBJ1-2; TRBD1 matches 8 bases. The read terminates 3 residues ahead of where the CDR3 ends, so the germline J gene completes it. The germline V gene has CDR1 LGHNT and CDR2 FRNRAP. V gave up 0 bases and J gave up 0 bases; unmatched junction bases: 3. The CDR3 contains 16 residues.

As for this clone: The read ends 3 residues early relative to the CDR3; the germline J gene fills the gap. The chain combines TRBV7-3 with TRBJ2-3, with 10 bases that match TRBD2. Germline V lookup: CDR1 SGHTA, CDR2 FQGTGA. This CDR3 region has 15 residues. Trimming removed 4 bases from V and 3 bases from J; junction bases left unmatched: 4. Here the CDR3 reads CASSSSGRETDTQYF. CDR3 DNA (partial): TGTGCCAGCAGCTCGAGCGGGAGGGAAACAGATACG.

This clone was counted at least ten times. The read terminates 3 residues before the CDR3 end, so the remaining end is supplied by the germline J gene. This chain links TRBV30 with TRBJ1-1; TRBD1 matches at 7 bases. This CDR3 is built from 14 residues. The germline gives CDR1 GTSNPN, CDR2 SVGIG (reference sequence). V trimming: 5 bases; J trimming: 4 bases; junction bases outside the gene matches: 10. The sequenced CDR3 bases are TGTGCCTGGGCACACAGGGGAAGGAGCACTGAA. It codes for CAWAHRGRSTE. The CDR3 reads in full as CAWAHRGRSTEAFF. The whole variable domain, remainder taken from reference TRBV30 and TRBJ1-1, is SQTIHQWPATLVQPVGSPLSLECTVEGTSNPNLYWYRQAAGRGLQLLFYSVGIGQISSEVPQNLSASRPQDRQFILSSKKLLLSDSGFYLCAWAHRGRSTEAFFGQGTRLTVV.

This clone has ten or more counts. Read sequence stops 3 residues before the CDR3 end, and the germline J gene provides the missing end. V is TRBV30 and J is TRBJ2-3, with 7 bases matching TRBD2. Germline V gene data show CDR1 as GTSNPN and CDR2 as SVGIG (reference sequence). There are 15 residues in the CDR3. Unmatched junction bases numbered 10, after V lost 4 bases and J lost 3 bases. The DNA read from the CDR3 is TGTGCCTGGACTCTAGGGAGGGGAATAACAGATACG. Its translation is CAWTLGRGITDT. The whole CDR3 protein reads CAWTLGRGITDTQYF.

This clone was seen ten or more times. From the germline J gene comes the end of the CDR3, since the read stops 3 residues before it. The chain joins TRBV19 to TRBJ1-1; TRBD1 matches at 7 bases. Germline V gene data show CDR1 as LNHDA and CDR2 as SQIVND (reference sequence). This CDR3 is built from 13 residues. CDR3 sequence: CASNPQGGHKAFF. Incomplete CDR3 DNA: TGTGCCAGTAACCCTCAGGGGGGCCATAAA.

This clone has a count of ten or more. Coverage ceases 3 residues before the CDR3 finishes, and the germline J gene fills in the end. This chain uses TRBV7-2 with TRBJ2-7; tentative D call: TRBD1 (6 bases). CDR1 SGHTA and CDR2 FQGNSA come from the germline V gene. There are 12 residues in the CDR3. V lost 5 bases and J lost 6, with 11 bases in between. CDR3 sequence: CASSPPGAEQYF. The DNA read from the CDR3 is TGTGCCAGCAGCCCCCCAGGGGCCGAG.

In this sample, this clone turned up many times. The read is 3 residues too short to cover the CDR3 end, so that end is filled in from the germline J gene. This rearrangement joins TRBV5-6 to TRBJ2-2; 11 bases agree with TRBD1. Trimming took 5 bases from V and 6 from J; bases not matched to a gene: 3. This CDR3 has 14 amino acids. The germline V gene encodes CDR1 SGHDT and CDR2 YYEEEE. CDR3 DNA (partial): TGTGCCAGCAGTTGGGACAGGGGGGCCGGGGAG. Translation: CASSWDRGAGE. The full CDR3 sequence reads CASSWDRGAGELFF.

CDR3 sequence: CASSLASPEQYF. CDR3 DNA, as far as it was read: TGTGCCAGCAGCTTAGCCTCCCCCGAG. This chain links TRBV7-2 with TRBJ2-7; D remains unclear. The sequenced fragment ends 3 residues before the CDR3 boundary, so the rest is inferred from the germline J gene. Trimming shortened V by 0 bases and J by 6 bases, and 6 bases separated the two germline ends. Germline CDR1 and CDR2: SGHTA and FQGNSA. The CDR3 totals 12 residues.